This T cell receptor beta chain is from a study of cytomegalovirus exposure and HLA in healthy donors. Regarding the study as a whole: It was 150 to 200 TCR beta chains that were listed as cytomegalovirus-associated. A later look showed TCR association rates differing by HLA locus, highest for DRB1 and lowest for HLA-C.

The CDR3 spans 14 residues. V lost 5 bases to trimming and J lost 6 bases, with 16 bases between them. Germline V gene lookup returns CDR1 SEHNR and CDR2 FQNEAQ (reference sequence). Comment on this clone: Its matching antigen is unknown.

It was with 60 Vbeta and 13 Jbeta primers that the PCR ran. Here immunoSEQ multiplex PCR was the method, and the copy in TCRdb shows in-frame clones only, minus some. The top ten hold 5.5% to 8% of the sample, which has roughly 80,000 clones, 67% seen once. This chain links TRBV7-9 with TRBJ1-1; perhaps TRBD1 as D (5 bases). Sequencing was carried out using PBMCs. This TCR was recovered from a woman aged 45 to 65 in good health and CMV-seropositive. CDR3 region: CASSLHGGPAEAFF. CDR3 DNA: TGTGCCAGCAGCCTCCACGGGGGTCCCGCTGAAGCTTTCTTT.